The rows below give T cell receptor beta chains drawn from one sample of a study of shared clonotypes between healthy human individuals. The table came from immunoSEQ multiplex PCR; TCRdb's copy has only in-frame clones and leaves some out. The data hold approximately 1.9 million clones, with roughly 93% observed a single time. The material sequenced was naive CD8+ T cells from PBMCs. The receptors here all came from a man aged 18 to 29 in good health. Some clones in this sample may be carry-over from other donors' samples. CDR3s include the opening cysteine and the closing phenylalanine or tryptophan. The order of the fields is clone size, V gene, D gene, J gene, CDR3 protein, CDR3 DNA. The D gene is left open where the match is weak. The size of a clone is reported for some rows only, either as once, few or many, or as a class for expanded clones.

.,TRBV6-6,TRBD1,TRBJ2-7,CASSYDRVDEQYF,TGTGCCAGCAGTTACGACAGGGTAGACGAGCAGTACTTC
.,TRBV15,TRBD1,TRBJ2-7,CATSPWTGGPGEQYF,TGTGCCACCAGCCCTTGGACAGGGGGCCCCGGCGAGCAGTACTTC
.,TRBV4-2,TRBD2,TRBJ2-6,CASSQEIRGGSSGANVLTF,TGTGCCAGCAGCCAAGAGATCCGGGGGGGCAGCTCTGGGGCCAACGTCCTGACTTTC
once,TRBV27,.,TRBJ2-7,CASSLGGSKSSYEQYF,TGTGCCAGCAGTTTAGGGGGGAGTAAGAGCTCCTACGAGCAGTACTTC
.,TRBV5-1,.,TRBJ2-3,CASSLERGTTDTQYF,TGCGCCAGCAGCTTGGAGAGAGGGACAACAGATACGCAGTATTTT
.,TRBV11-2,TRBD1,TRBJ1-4,CASSLDDRVGTNEKLFF,TGTGCCAGCAGCTTAGACGACAGGGTAGGAACTAATGAAAAACTGTTTTTT
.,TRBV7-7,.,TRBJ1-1,CASSLREDTEAFF,TGTGCCAGCAGCCTCCGGGAGGACACTGAAGCTTTCTTT
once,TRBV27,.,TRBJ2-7,CASSLSRGAVGEQYF,TGTGCCAGCAGTTTATCCCGGGGCGCAGTGGGCGAGCAGTACTTC
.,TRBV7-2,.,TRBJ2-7,CASSLSTPAGPDEQYF,TGTGCCAGCAGCTTATCGACCCCAGCGGGCCCTGACGAGCAGTACTTC
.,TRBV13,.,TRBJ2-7,CASSLGQRGYEQYF,TGTGCCAGCAGCTTAGGACAGCGTGGCTACGAGCAGTACTTC
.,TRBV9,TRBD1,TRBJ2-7,CASSDRTGIEQYF,TGTGCCAGCAGCGATCGGACAGGGATTGAGCAGTACTTC
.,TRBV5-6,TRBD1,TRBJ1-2,CASSLAGQGPNYGYTF,TGTGCCAGCAGCTTGGCGGGACAGGGACCCAACTATGGCTACACCTTC
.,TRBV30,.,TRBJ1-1,CAWSVGGFNTEAFF,TGTGCCTGGAGTGTGGGGGGCTTTAACACTGAGGCTTTCTTT
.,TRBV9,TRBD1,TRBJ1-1,CASSVTGGHTEAFF,TGTGCCAGCAGCGTAACAGGGGGACACACTGAAGCTTTCTTT
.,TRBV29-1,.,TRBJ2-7,CSVGAGTYEQYF,TGCAGCGTGGGGGCCGGAACCTACGAGCAGTACTTC
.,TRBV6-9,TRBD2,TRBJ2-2,CASSLAGGYGELFF,TGTGCCAGCAGCTTAGCGGGAGGTTACGGGGAGCTGTTTTTT
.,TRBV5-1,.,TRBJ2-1,CASSLVTGPHNGQFF,TGCGCCAGCAGCTTGGTAACCGGGCCCCACAACGGGCAGTTCTTC
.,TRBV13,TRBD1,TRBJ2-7,CASSPTPADWDSSYEQYF,TGTGCCAGCAGCCCCACCCCGGCAGACTGGGACAGCTCCTACGAGCAGTACTTC
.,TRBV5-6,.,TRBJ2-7,CASSSTSTSSYEQYF,TGTGCCAGCAGCTCCACTAGCACGAGCTCCTACGAGCAGTACTTC
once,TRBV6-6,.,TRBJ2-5,CASSWVQGPGETQYF,TGTGCCAGCAGTTGGGTTCAGGGTCCGGGAGAGACCCAGTACTTC
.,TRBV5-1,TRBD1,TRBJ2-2,CASSFSQGGNTGELFF,TGCGCCAGCAGCTTTTCACAGGGGGGAAACACCGGGGAGCTGTTTTTT
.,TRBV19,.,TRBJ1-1,CASSDTPASMNTEAFF,TGTGCCAGTAGTGATACGCCGGCATCTATGAACACTGAAGCTTTCTTT
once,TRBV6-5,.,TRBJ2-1,CASSYRQRNNEQFF,TGTGCCAGCAGTTACCGCCAGCGGAACAATGAGCAGTTCTTC
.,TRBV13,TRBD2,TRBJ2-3,CASSLNGREGDTQYF,TGTGCCAGCAGCTTAAACGGGCGGGAGGGGGATACGCAGTATTTT
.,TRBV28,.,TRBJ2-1,CASSLRDGDNEQFF,TGTGCCAGCAGTTTGCGGGACGGGGACAATGAGCAGTTCTTC
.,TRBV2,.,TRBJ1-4,CASSEIKGFKLFF,TGTGCCAGCAGTGAAATAAAAGGCTTCAAACTGTTTTTT
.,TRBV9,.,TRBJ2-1,CASSLWTGTSQFF,TGTGCCAGCAGCCTATGGACCGGGACTTCGCAGTTCTTC
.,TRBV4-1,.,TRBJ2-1,CASSQVLPVGRDEQFF,TGCGCCAGCAGCCAAGTTCTTCCAGTGGGGCGTGATGAGCAGTTCTTC
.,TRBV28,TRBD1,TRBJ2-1,CASSSRQGVYNEQFF,TGTGCCAGCAGTTCCCGTCAGGGGGTCTACAATGAGCAGTTCTTC
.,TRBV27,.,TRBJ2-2,CASSWPAGGELFF,TGTGCCAGCAGTTGGCCCGCGGGCGGGGAGCTGTTTTTT
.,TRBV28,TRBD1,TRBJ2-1,CASSRGQATYNEQFF,TGTGCCAGCAGCCGAGGACAGGCTACCTACAATGAGCAGTTCTTC